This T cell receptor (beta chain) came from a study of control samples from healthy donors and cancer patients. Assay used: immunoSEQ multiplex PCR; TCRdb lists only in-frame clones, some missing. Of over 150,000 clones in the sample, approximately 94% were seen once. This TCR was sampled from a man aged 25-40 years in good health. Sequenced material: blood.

DNA for the CDR3: TGTGCCAGCAGGCCACGGGGCGGAGAAAAACTGTTTTTT. Its protein is CASRPRGGEKLFF. The V call is TRBV2, the J call TRBJ1-4; possible D gene TRBD1, 5 bases. The CDR3 contains 13 residues. Trimming took 6 bases from V and 8 from J, leaving 13 bases between them. The germline gives CDR1 SNHLY, CDR2 FYNNEI.